This T cell receptor (beta chain) was sequenced during a study of T and B cells in COVID-19 patients. At the level of the study: At median age 34 years, recovered patients were younger than active-infection patients at less than 70.

This clonotype is medium-sized within its sample. Germline CDR1 reads LNHNV; CDR2 reads YYDKDF (reference sequence). With 1 base removed from V and 0 bases from J, the gap between germline ends came to 8 bases. The CDR3 extends over 15 amino acids. TRB was amplified from about 250-500 ng of blood genomic DNA. Multiplex PCR with BIOMED2 TRB-A/B primer pools amplified TRB rearrangements. TCRdb itself ran the multiplex PCR reads through MiXCR, one entry per CDR3 protein. The sample shows under 5,500 distinct CDR3 sequences, about 30% of them seen only once. The sequencing sample was made of blood. The clonotype comes from a human donor with active COVID-19. The V gene is TRBV15, the J gene TRBJ2-3; D is tentatively TRBD1 or TRBD2 (6 bases each). CDR3 region: CATSRGGASTDTQYF. CDR3 DNA: TGTGCCACCAGCAGAGGGGGGGCGAGCACAGATACGCAGTATTTT.